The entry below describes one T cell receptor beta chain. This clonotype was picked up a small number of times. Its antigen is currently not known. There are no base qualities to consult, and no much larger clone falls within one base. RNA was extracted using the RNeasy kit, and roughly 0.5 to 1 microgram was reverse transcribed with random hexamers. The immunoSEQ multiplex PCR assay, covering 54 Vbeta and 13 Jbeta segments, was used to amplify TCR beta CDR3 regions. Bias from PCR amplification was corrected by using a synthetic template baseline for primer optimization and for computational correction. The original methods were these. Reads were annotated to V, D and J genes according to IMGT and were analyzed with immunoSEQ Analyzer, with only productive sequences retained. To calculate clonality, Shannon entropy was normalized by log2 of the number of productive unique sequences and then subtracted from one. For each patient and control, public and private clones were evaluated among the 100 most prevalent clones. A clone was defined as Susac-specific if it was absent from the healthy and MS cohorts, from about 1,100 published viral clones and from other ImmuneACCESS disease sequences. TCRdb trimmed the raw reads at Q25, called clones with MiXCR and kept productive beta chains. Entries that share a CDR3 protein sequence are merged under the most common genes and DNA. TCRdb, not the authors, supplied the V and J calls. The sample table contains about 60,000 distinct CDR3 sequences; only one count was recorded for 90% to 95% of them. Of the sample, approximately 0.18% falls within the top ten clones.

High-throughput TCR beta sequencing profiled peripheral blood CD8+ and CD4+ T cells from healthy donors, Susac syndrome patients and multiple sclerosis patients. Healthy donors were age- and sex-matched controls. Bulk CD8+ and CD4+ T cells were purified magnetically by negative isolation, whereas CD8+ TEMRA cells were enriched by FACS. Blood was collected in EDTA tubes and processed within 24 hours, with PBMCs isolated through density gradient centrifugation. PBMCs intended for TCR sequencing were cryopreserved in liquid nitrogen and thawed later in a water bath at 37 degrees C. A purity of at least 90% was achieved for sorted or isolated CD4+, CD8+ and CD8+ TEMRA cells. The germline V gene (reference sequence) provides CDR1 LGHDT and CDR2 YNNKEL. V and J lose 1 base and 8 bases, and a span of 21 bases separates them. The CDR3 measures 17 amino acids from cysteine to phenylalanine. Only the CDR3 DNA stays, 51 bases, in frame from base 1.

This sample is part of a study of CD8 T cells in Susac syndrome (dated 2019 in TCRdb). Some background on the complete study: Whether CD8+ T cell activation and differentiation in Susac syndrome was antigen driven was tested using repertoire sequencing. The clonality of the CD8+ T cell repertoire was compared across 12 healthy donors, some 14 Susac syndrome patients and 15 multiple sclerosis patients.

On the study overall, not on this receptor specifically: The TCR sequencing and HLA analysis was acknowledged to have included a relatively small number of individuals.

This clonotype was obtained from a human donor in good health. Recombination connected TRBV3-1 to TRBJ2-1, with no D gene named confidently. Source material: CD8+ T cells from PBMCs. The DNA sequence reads TGTGCCAGCAGCCAAGCCGGTGGAGCCCGACCCCCTCATGAGCAGTTCTTC. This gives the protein CASSQAGGARPPHEQFF.